This paragraph covers one T cell receptor (beta chain) sequence. These data belong to a study of blood T cell repertoires in COVID-19. Study background: T cells, B-cell-depleted T cells, or PBMCs provided the cDNA or gDNA that served as material.

Methods used by the authors: By means of reference gene primer amplification, nucleated cell counts were estimated. Here immunoSEQ multiplex PCR was the method, and the copy in TCRdb shows in-frame clones only, minus some. For V, J and clone size, that table is used; D and trimming come from the DNA. The sample includes some 180,000 clones, 90% of them seen just once. Sequencing was carried out using peripheral blood. The source is a man between 45 and 60 years old with acute or convalescent COVID-19.

The CDR3, as DNA: TGCGCCAGCAGGGACTCGGGACAGGGGGGCACTGAAGCTTTCTTT. Translating it yields CASRDSGQGGTEAFF. The chain employs TRBV5-1 and TRBJ1-1; TRBD1 aligns across 11 bases. Germline V gives CDR1 SGHRS, CDR2 YFSETQ. Trimming at V came to 5 bases and at J to 4 bases, leaving 7 bases not matched to a gene. CDR3 length: 15 amino acids.